The 6 T cell receptor beta chains listed next were all sequenced from one sample in a study of response to subunit inactivated influenza vaccine. One entry per CDR3 protein, called by TCRdb with MiXCR from the RT-PCR reads. This table has fewer than 550,000 distinct CDR3 sequences, 25% appearing once. This specimen consisted of CD4+ T cells sorted from PBMCs, obtained 5 days after vaccination. The receptors stem from a middle-aged man who received an inactivated influenza vaccine.

The genes are TRBV10-3 and TRBJ2-5; D is uncertain. CDR1 ENHRY and CDR2 SYGVKD come from the germline V gene. The germline V and J ends were trimmed by 3 bases and 4 bases, with 9 bases remaining between them. The length of the CDR3 is 13 residues. CDR3 loop: CAISDGLGETQYF. The CDR3 nucleotides read TGTGCCATCAGTGACGGCCTAGGAGAGACCCAGTACTTC.

This clonotype was counted a few times. The rearrangement joins TRBV12-3 or TRBV12-4 to TRBJ1-5; D is undetermined. V lost 3 bases and J 0 bases, leaving 9 bases between the germline ends. This CDR3 spans 15 amino acids. The CDR3 DNA is TGTGCCAGCAGTTTTGGCTCTGGTAGCAATCAGCCCCAGCATTTT. Protein product: CASSFGSGSNQPQHF.

The gene calls are TRBV12-3 or TRBV12-4 and TRBJ2-3, with D hard to call. The CDR3 runs 12 residues. With 6 bases removed from V and 3 bases from J, the gap between germline ends came to 7 bases. CDR3 in amino acids: CASSKITDTQYF. The DNA of the CDR3 is TGTGCCAGCAGCAAAATTACAGATACGCAGTATTTT.

This clonotype came up a few times. The chain recombines TRBV11-2 with TRBJ2-3, with TRBD1 identical over 7 bases. Germline loops: CDR1 SGHAT, CDR2 FQNNGV. The CDR3 has 16 residues. V was pared by 5 bases and J by 2 bases, with 10 bases of the junction left unmatched. CDR3 residues: CASSPLDRTYTDTQYF. Written as DNA, the CDR3 is TGTGCCAGCAGCCCGCTGGACAGGACCTACACAGATACGCAGTATTTT.

There are a few counts of this clonotype. V is TRBV10-3 and J is TRBJ2-5; D remains ambiguous. The V and J ends lost 5 bases and 0 bases respectively, with 16 bases between them. Germline loops: CDR1 ENHRY, CDR2 SYGVKD. The length of the CDR3 is 16 residues. The CDR3 DNA reads as TGTGCCATCAGTAGAAAAAGAGACCATAACCAAGAGACCCAGTACTTC. Its protein is CAISRKRDHNQETQYF.

As concerns this clonotype: One junction end does not reproduce the germline sequence, and a read error may be involved. This chain uses TRBV9 with TRBJ2-2; D gene unclear. The length of the CDR3 is 14 residues. The germline gives CDR1 SGDLS, CDR2 YYNGEE. The CDR3: CASSVVSKTGELFF. In nucleotides, the CDR3 is TGTGCCAGCAGCGTAGTATCGAAGACCGGGGAGCTGTTTTTT.